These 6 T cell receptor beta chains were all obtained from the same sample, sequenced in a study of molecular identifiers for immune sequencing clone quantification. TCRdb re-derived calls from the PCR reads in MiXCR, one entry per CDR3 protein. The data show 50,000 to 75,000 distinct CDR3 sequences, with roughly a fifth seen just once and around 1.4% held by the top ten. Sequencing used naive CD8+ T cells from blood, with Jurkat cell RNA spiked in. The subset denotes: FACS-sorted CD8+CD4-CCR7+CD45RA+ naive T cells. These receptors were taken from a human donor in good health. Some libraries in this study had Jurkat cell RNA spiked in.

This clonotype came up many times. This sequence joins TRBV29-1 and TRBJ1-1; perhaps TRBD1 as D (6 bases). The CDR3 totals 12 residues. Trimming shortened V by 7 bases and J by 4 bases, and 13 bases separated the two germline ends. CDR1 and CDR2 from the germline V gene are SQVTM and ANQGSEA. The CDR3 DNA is TGCAGCGCCCATTTCAGGGGCACTGAAGCTTTCTTT. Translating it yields CSAHFRGTEAFF.

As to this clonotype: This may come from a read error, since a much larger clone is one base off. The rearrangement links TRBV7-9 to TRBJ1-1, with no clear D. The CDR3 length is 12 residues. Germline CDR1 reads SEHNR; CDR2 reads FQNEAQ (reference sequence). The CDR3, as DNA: TGTGTCAGCAGCTTAGAATTCACTGAAGCTTTCTTT. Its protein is CVSSLEFTEAFF.

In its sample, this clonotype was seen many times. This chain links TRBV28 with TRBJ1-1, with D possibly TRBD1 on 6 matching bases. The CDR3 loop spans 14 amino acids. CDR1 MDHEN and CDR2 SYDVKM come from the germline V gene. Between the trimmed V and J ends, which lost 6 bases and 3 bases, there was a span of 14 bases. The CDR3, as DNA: TGTGCCAGCAGCCCCGGGAGGGGGTACACTGAAGCTTTCTTT. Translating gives CASSPGRGYTEAFF.

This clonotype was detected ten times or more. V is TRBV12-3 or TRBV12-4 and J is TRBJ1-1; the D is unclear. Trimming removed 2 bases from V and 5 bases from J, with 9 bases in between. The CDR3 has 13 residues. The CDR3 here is CASSLRGSTEAFF. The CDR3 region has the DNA TGTGCCAGCAGTTTACGGGGTAGTACTGAAGCTTTCTTT.

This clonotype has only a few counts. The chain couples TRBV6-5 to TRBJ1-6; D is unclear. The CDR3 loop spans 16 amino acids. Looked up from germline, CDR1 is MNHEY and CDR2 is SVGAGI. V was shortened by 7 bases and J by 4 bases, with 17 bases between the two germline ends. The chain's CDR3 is CASTDVRASYNSPLHF. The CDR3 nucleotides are TGTGCCAGCACTGACGTTAGGGCATCGTATAATTCACCCCTCCACTTT.

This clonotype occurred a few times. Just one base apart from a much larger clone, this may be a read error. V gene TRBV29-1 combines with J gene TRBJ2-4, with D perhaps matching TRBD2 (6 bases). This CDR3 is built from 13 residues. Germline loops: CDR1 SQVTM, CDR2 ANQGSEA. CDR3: CSVVRESKNTQYF. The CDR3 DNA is TGCAGCGTTGTGCGGGAAAGCAAAAACACTCAGTACTTC.